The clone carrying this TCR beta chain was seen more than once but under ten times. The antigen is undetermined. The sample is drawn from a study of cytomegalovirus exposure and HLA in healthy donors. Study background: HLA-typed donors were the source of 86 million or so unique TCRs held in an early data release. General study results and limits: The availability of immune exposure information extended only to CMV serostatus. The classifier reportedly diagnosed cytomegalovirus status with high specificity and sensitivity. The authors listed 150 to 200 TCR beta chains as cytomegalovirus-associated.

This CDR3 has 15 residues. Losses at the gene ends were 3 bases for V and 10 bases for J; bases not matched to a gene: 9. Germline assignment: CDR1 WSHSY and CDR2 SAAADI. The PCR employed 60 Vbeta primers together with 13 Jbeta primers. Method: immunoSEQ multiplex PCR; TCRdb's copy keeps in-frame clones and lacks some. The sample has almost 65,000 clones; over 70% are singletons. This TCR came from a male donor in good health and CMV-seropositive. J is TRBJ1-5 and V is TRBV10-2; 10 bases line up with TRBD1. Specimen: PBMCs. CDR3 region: CASSEIGQGGEPQHF. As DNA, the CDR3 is TGCGCCAGCAGTGAAATAGGACAGGGGGGAGAACCCCAGCATTTT.